The 26 T cell receptor beta chains below come from one sample, sequenced in a study of Graves' ophthalmopathy and Graves' hyperthyroidism. Amplification from RNA transcripts yielded the TCR beta CDR3 regions. The first-round RT-PCR employed HTBI primers together with the Qiagen OneStep RT-PCR kit. A multiplex PCR was then performed as the second round. Using its own MiXCR run on the multiplex PCR reads, TCRdb lists one record per CDR3 protein. The sample carries a few hundred thousand distinct CDR3 sequences, approximately 15% recorded once. Sequencing was performed on peripheral blood. These receptors were collected from a woman aged 18 to 35 with stable Graves' hyperthyroidism.

This clonotype was picked up many times. The chain combines TRBV15 with TRBJ1-2, with D uncertain. The CDR3 runs to 15 residues. Germline values: CDR1 LNHNV, CDR2 YYDKDF (reference sequence). V was cut by 0 bases and J by 4 bases, with 12 bases left in between. Here the CDR3 DNA reads TGTGCCACCAGCAGAGATTCAGGAAGGATCTATGGCTACACCTTC. Protein: CATSRDSGRIYGYTF. The whole variable domain, remainder taken from reference TRBV15 and TRBJ1-2, is DAMVIQNPRYQVTQFGKPVTLSCSQTLNHNVMYWYQQKSSQAPKLLFHYYDKDFNNEADTPDNFQSRRPNTSFCFLDIRSPGLGDTAMYLCATSRDSGRIYGYTFGSGTRLTVV.

The chain recombines TRBV11-1 with TRBJ1-2, with D uncertain. Germline V gives CDR1 SGHAT, CDR2 FQDESV (reference sequence). V lost 5 bases and J lost 7, with 23 bases in between. The CDR3 extends over 16 amino acids. CDR3 DNA sequence: TGTGCCAGCAGCCCCCTAGTCGGAAATTTGAGAGTTGGCTACACCTTC. It encodes CASSPLVGNLRVGYTF. Based on the CDR3 plus reference TRBV11-1 and TRBJ1-2, the full variable domain is EAEVAQSPRYKITEKSQAVAFWCDPISGHATLYWYRQILGQGPELLVQFQDESVVDDSQLPKDRFSAERLKGVDSTLKIQPAELGDSAMYLCASSPLVGNLRVGYTFGSGTRLTVV.

A few counts support this clonotype. This rearrangement joins TRBV6-1 to TRBJ1-5, with 10 nucleotides matching TRBD1. The length of the CDR3 is 15 residues. The germline V gene encodes CDR1 MNHNS and CDR2 SASEGT. J lost 7 bases, V lost 6 bases, and 9 bases had no gene match. In nucleotides, the CDR3 is TGTGCCAGCAGGGCATCGACAGGGGGCGGACAGCCCCAGCATTTT. Its protein product is CASRASTGGGQPQHF.

This clonotype was found many times. The chain combines TRBV2 with TRBJ2-7; 7 bases match TRBD1. Looked up from germline, CDR1 is SNHLY and CDR2 is FYNNEI. V shed 6 bases and J 0 bases; nucleotides not matched to a gene: 8. The CDR3 covers 15 residues. CDR3 sequence reads: CASRERTGISYEQYF. The CDR3, as DNA: TGTGCCAGCAGAGAAAGGACAGGCATCTCCTACGAGCAGTACTTC. The full variable domain, in which reference TRBV2 and TRBJ2-7 provide the parts outside the CDR3, is EPEVTQTPSHQVTQMGQEVILRCVPISNHLYFYWYRQILGQKVEFLVSFYNNEISEKSEIFDDQFSVERPDGSNFTLKIRSTKLEDSAMYFCASRERTGISYEQYFGPGTRLTVT.

This clonotype was observed a few times. The chain combines TRBV5-1 with TRBJ2-7; no clear D. Per germline, CDR1 SGHRS and CDR2 YFSETQ. Deletions cut 3 bases from V and 2 bases from J, with 9 bases between. The CDR3 has 13 residues. CDR3 amino acids: CASSYTQAYEQYF. CDR3 DNA sequence: TGCGCCAGCAGCTACACTCAGGCCTACGAGCAGTACTTC.

The J gene is TRBJ1-5, the V gene TRBV6-1, with D possibly TRBD1 on 5 matching bases. Looked up from germline, CDR1 is MNHNS and CDR2 is SASEGT. There are 15 residues in the CDR3. Trimming stripped 1 base from V and 4 bases from J, with 11 bases between. The DNA for the CDR3 is TGTGCCAGCAGTGAAGTGGAGGGGACTAATCAGCCCCAGCATTTT. Encoded protein: CASSEVEGTNQPQHF.

This clonotype was observed at least ten times. DNA of the CDR3: TGTGCCAGCAGCTTATTCGGTCCTTCCTACGAGCAGTACTTC. Protein: CASSLFGPSYEQYF. V usage is TRBV7-2 and J usage is TRBJ2-7; D uncertain. Germline CDR1 is SGHTA and CDR2 is FQGNSA. Trimming took 2 bases from V and 1 from J, leaving 9 bases between them. The CDR3 contains 14 residues.

The chain carries TRBV11-2 and TRBJ2-2; TRBD2 matches at 9 bases. Germline V gives CDR1 SGHAT, CDR2 FQNNGV. The CDR3 extends over 18 amino acids. Trimming at V came to 3 bases and at J to 0 bases, leaving 8 bases not matched to a gene. The chain's CDR3 is CASSFVSGGFANTGELFF. The DNA of the CDR3 is TGTGCCAGCAGCTTTGTAAGCGGGGGGTTCGCGAACACCGGGGAGCTGTTTTTT. Together with reference TRBV11-2 and TRBJ2-2, the CDR3 gives the full variable domain: EAGVAQSPRYKIIEKRQSVAFWCNPISGHATLYWYQQILGQGPKLLIQFQNNGVVDDSQLPKDRFSAERLKGVDSTLKIQPAKLEDSAVYLCASSFVSGGFANTGELFFGEGSRLTVL.

This clonotype showed up many times. In nucleotides, the CDR3 is TGTGCCAGCACCGAAGGGACAGGGGGAGAGACCCAGTACTTC. This codes for CASTEGTGGETQYF. The rearrangement joins TRBV6-1 to TRBJ2-5, with 11 bases identical to TRBD1. The CDR3 runs to 14 residues. The V gene end was trimmed by 7 bases and the J gene end by 4 bases; junction bases not matched to a gene: 5. Germline loops: CDR1 MNHNS, CDR2 SASEGT.

This clonotype was observed a single time. V gene TRBV6-1 combines with J gene TRBJ1-1; 7 bases are a match to TRBD1. V trimming: 6 bases; J trimming: 7 bases; junction bases outside the gene matches: 8. The germline V gene encodes CDR1 MNHNS and CDR2 SASEGT. This CDR3 comprises 13 residues. CDR3 region: CASRTDRAGEAFF. DNA of the CDR3: TGTGCCAGCAGAACCGACAGGGCGGGTGAAGCTTTCTTT.

This clonotype appeared a few times. The genes are TRBV7-8 and TRBJ1-1, with D possibly TRBD1 on 5 matching bases. Trimming stripped 3 bases from V and 2 bases from J, with 16 bases between. CDR3 length equals 16 residues. Germline V gene lookup returns CDR1 SGHVS and CDR2 FQNEAQ. CDR3 sequence (DNA): TGTGCCAGCAGCTTTGGGTCACAGGTTTTAAACACTGAAGCTTTCTTT. It is translated as CASSFGSQVLNTEAFF.

The V gene is TRBV5-2, the J gene TRBJ2-2; TRBD2 reflects the table's D call only, with no check against the DNA. TRBV5-2 is tagged as a pseudogene. The length of the CDR3 is 20 residues. The CDR3: CASNTHGLAGGKGNTGELFF. For the CDR3, the DNA is TGTGCCAGCAACACCCACGGACTAGCGGGGGGGAAGGGGAACACCGGGGAGCTGTTTTTT.

This clonotype was counted ten times or more. In nucleotides, the CDR3 is TGTGCCAGCAAAGACAATATCTATGGCTACACCTTC. Translation gives CASKDNIYGYTF. This chain links TRBV28 with TRBJ1-2; D is uncertain. Trimming took off 7 bases at V and 4 bases at J, with 10 bases between the two ends. Germline CDR1 and CDR2: MDHEN and SYDVKM. The CDR3 sequence is 12 residues long.

The chain recombines TRBV11-2 with TRBJ1-2, with a possible D match to TRBD1 (6 bases). The CDR3 extends over 15 amino acids. Looked up from germline, CDR1 is SGHAT and CDR2 is FQNNGV. Trimming left V 5 bases short and J 0 bases short, with 13 bases between. The CDR3 sequence is CASSARGQPNYGYTF. The CDR3 DNA is TGTGCCAGCAGCGCCCGCGGACAGCCTAACTATGGCTACACCTTC. Complete variable domain (other parts from reference TRBV11-2 and TRBJ1-2): EAGVAQSPRYKIIEKRQSVAFWCNPISGHATLYWYQQILGQGPKLLIQFQNNGVVDDSQLPKDRFSAERLKGVDSTLKIQPAKLEDSAVYLCASSARGQPNYGYTFGSGTRLTVV.

The chain is built from TRBV12-3 or TRBV12-4 and TRBJ2-7; TRBD1 matches 8 bases. The CDR3 sequence is 17 residues long. J gave up 2 bases and V 1 base, and 10 bases lay outside the gene matches. For the CDR3, the DNA is TGTGCCAGCAGTTTAGGGGGTCCGACAGGGGCCACCTACGAGCAGTACTTC. Translating it yields CASSLGGPTGATYEQYF.

This clonotype was seen at least ten times. V is TRBV6-2 or TRBV6-3 and J is TRBJ2-7, with 8 bases identical to TRBD2. Germline lookup yields CDR1 MNHEY and CDR2 SVGEGT. There are 15 residues in the CDR3. V lost 7 bases, J lost 0 bases, and 8 bases stayed unmatched. This CDR3 reads CASKSAAGASYEQYF. CDR3 in DNA: TGTGCCAGCAAGTCGGCAGCGGGGGCCTCCTACGAGCAGTACTTC.

This clonotype was detected ten times or more. This chain uses TRBV7-2 with TRBJ1-6; TRBD1 matches 7 bases. This CDR3 spans 15 amino acids. Germline loops: CDR1 SGHTA, CDR2 FQGNSA. V gave up 1 base and J gave up 6 bases; unmatched junction bases: 3. The CDR3 DNA sequence: TGTGCCAGCAGCTTAGGGGGACAGTCTAATTCACCCCTCCACTTT. Translation: CASSLGGQSNSPLHF.

This chain uses TRBV12-3 or TRBV12-4 with TRBJ1-5; a weak D match, TRBD1 (5 bases). The V and J ends lost 5 bases and 6 bases respectively, with 11 bases between them. CDR3 length: 13 amino acids. The CDR3 nucleotides read TGTGCCAGCAGTCCGGGACGGATTCAGCCCCAGCATTTT. This codes for CASSPGRIQPQHF.

This clonotype appeared a few times. CDR3 in DNA: TGTGCCAGCAGCATGCCCGGGATGAACACTGAAGCTTTCTTT. Amino acid sequence: CASSMPGMNTEAFF. The V and J genes are TRBV12-3 or TRBV12-4 and TRBJ1-1, with unresolved D. The germline V and J ends were trimmed by 6 bases and 0 bases, with 11 bases remaining between them. The CDR3 is 14 amino acids.

This clonotype was seen a few times. The chain links TRBV9 to TRBJ1-3; unclear D gene. V was pared by 0 bases and J by 1 base, with 17 bases between. Germline V gene data show CDR1 as SGDLS and CDR2 as YYNGEE. The CDR3 consists of 18 residues. CDR3 sequence: CASSVEGGGLHSGNTIYF. In DNA form, the CDR3 reads TGTGCCAGCAGCGTAGAAGGTGGTGGTCTTCATTCTGGAAACACCATATATTTT.

This clonotype showed up many times. The chain couples TRBV12-3 or TRBV12-4 to TRBJ2-2, with D unresolved. Trimming pared 7 bases from V and 6 bases from J, leaving 12 bases between. This CDR3 is 13 amino acids long. DNA of the CDR3: TGTGCCAGCAAACCTCCCAGCGCCGGGGAGCTGTTTTTT. Translating it yields CASKPPSAGELFF.

The table lists this clonotype with many counts. V gene TRBV29-1 combines with J gene TRBJ2-7; 8 bases line up with TRBD1. Germline V lookup: CDR1 SQVTM, CDR2 ANQGSEA. CDR3 size: 12 residues. V trimming: 6 bases; J trimming: 2 bases; junction bases outside the gene matches: 3. The CDR3 DNA reads TGCAGCGTCCAGGACAGGGCCTACGAGCAGTACTTC. Protein sequence: CSVQDRAYEQYF.

At least ten counts were recorded for this clonotype. This chain uses TRBV5-1 with TRBJ1-1; 11 nucleotides match TRBD1. Germline V gives CDR1 SGHRS, CDR2 YFSETQ. V gave up 3 bases and J gave up 5 bases; unmatched junction bases: 9. The CDR3 consists of 16 residues. CDR3 region: CASSSEGQGGMTEAFF. The DNA for the CDR3 is TGCGCCAGCAGCTCGGAGGGACAGGGGGGGATGACTGAAGCTTTCTTT. Full variable domain (rest looked up from reference TRBV5-1 and TRBJ1-1): KAGVTQTPRYLIKTRGQQVTLSCSPISGHRSVSWYQQTPGQGLQFLFEYFSETQRNKGNFPGRFSGRQFSNSRSEMNVSTLELGDSALYLCASSSEGQGGMTEAFFGQGTRLTVV.

This clonotype was counted at least ten times. The CDR3 spells CASGRLDYTF. The CDR3 nucleotides are TGTGCTAGTGGTAGACTAGACTACACCTTC. The chain joins TRBV12-5 to TRBJ1-2; D is unresolved. Trimming shortened V by 5 bases and J by 10 bases, and 8 bases separated the two germline ends. The CDR3 consists of 10 residues. Looked up from germline, CDR1 is LGHNT and CDR2 is FRNRAP.

V usage is TRBV7-6 and J usage is TRBJ2-7; 7 bases fit TRBD2. The CDR3 contains 15 residues. Germline V gene sequence: CDR1 SGHVS, CDR2 FNYEAQ. J gave up 2 bases and V 3 bases, and 7 bases lay outside the gene matches. CDR3 nucleotides: TGTGCCAGCAGCTTTAATGGCGGGGGTGCCTACGAGCAGTACTTC. Protein: CASSFNGGGAYEQYF.

This clonotype was picked up many times. The chain uses TRBV6-5 and TRBJ1-1; weak D call: TRBD1 (6 bases). V was shortened by 5 bases and J by 0 bases, with 10 bases between the two germline ends. CDR3 length equals 14 residues. Germline lookup yields CDR1 MNHEY and CDR2 SVGAGI. CDR3 residues: CASSPWTVNTEAFF. Written as DNA, the CDR3 is TGTGCCAGCAGTCCGTGGACAGTGAACACTGAAGCTTTCTTT.